The clone carrying this TCR beta chain turned up a few times. Time point meaning: newly diagnosed GD, antithyroid drugs for less than 3 months. There was RNA extracted from PBMCs, and the TCR library was made from it. The entry originates in a study of regulatory T cells in long-lasting Graves disease. With 5 bases removed from V and 7 bases from J, the gap between germline ends came to 12 bases. The germline V gene has CDR1 LNHNV and CDR2 YYDKDF (reference sequence). This CDR3 region has 12 residues. With iRepertoire HTBI primers and Arm-PCR of CDR3 regions, TCR beta libraries were built. TCRdb analysed the multiplex PCR reads with MiXCR anew, one entry per CDR3 protein. Here the sample spans roughly 610,000 distinct CDR3 sequences, 16% being singletons. These data were also filed under a second study, of T cells in Graves' hyperthyroidism and ophthalmopathy.

This clonotype was obtained from a woman younger than 45 with Graves disease. The material sequenced was peripheral blood mononuclear cells (PBMCs), taken at new diagnosis, from a patient treated with antithyroid drugs. The genes are TRBV15 and TRBJ2-7, with D possibly being TRBD2 (6 bases). This chain's CDR3 is CATSAGGWEQYF. DNA of the CDR3: TGTGCCACCAGCGCAGGAGGGTGGGAGCAGTACTTC.